These T cell receptor beta chains were read from a single sample in a study of human T cells and chemical hapten exposure. TCRdb reprocessed the RACE reads via MiXCR and lists one record per CDR3 protein. The data hold about 81,000 distinct CDR3 sequences, with 7% to 8% observed a single time. The input for sequencing was whole blood, taken in connection with sensitization to the hapten diphenylcyclopropenone (DPC). The receptors were gathered from a woman younger than 45 with alopecia areata. Some clones in this sample may be carry-over from other donors' samples. CDR3s include the opening cysteine and the closing phenylalanine or tryptophan. A D gene is named only where the DNA matches it firmly. Expanded clones get a size class; other rows say once, few or many, or leave the size out.

d_call	v_call	clone_size	j_call	cdr3_nt	cdr3_aa
TRBD1	TRBV6-5	many	TRBJ1-4	TGTGCCAGCAGTCCTAGAGGACAGGTCGGGGAAAAACTGTTTTTT	CASSPRGQVGEKLFF
TRBD1	TRBV7-3	NA	TRBJ2-6	TGTGCCAGCAGCTTAAGCGACAGGGGGCGCACAGGGGCCAACGTCCTGATTTTC	CASSLSDRGRTGANVLIF
NA	TRBV11-2	few	TRBJ1-1	TGTGCCAGCACTCGCCCGGGCAGGGTTGATTCTGAAGCTTTCTTT	CASTRPGRVDSEAFF
TRBD1	TRBV27	many	TRBJ1-1	TGTGCCAGCAGTTTGTGGCAGGGGGCGAGGGAAGCTTTCTTT	CASSLWQGAREAFF
TRBD1	TRBV13	many	TRBJ2-3	TGTGCCAGCAGCCCCCGACAGGGGTCTGCAGATACGCAGTATTTT	CASSPRQGSADTQYF
NA	TRBV7-9	many	TRBJ2-3	TGTGCCAGCAGCCCCTCGACGGGACACGGACGTTCAGATACGCAGTATTTT	CASSPSTGHGRSDTQYF
TRBD1	TRBV20-1	NA	TRBJ1-4	TGCAGTGCTAGTAACCAGGGGGAGGAAAAACTGTTTTTT	CSASNQGEEKLFF
NA	TRBV4-1	many	TRBJ1-1	TGCGCCAGCAGCCAAGATGGAGTAGGAGGCAGGGGGAACACTGAAGCTTTCTTT	CASSQDGVGGRGNTEAFF
NA	TRBV6-5	many	TRBJ2-3	TGTGCCAGCAGCGCACGACAGCGAGCAACAGATACGCAGTATTTT	CASSARQRATDTQYF
NA	TRBV7-6	many	TRBJ1-3	TGTGCCAGCAGCTCAAGAGTGGGCGGAAACTCTGGAAACACCATATATTTT	CASSSRVGGNSGNTIYF
NA	TRBV18	NA	TRBJ1-3	TGTGCCAGCTCACCTCCGACAGGATTTGGAAACACCATATATTTT	CASSPPTGFGNTIYF
NA	TRBV11-2	many	TRBJ1-5	TGTGCCAGCAGCTTAGATGACCTTAAGGGGAACCAGCCCCAGCATTTT	CASSLDDLKGNQPQHF
NA	TRBV6-5	many	TRBJ2-2	TGTGCCAGCACTCAGGGGAGGGGGCATTTCGTCGGGGAGCTGTTTTTT	CASTQGRGHFVGELFF
TRBD1	TRBV5-1	few	TRBJ2-1	TGCGCCAGCAGCCGGGGACAGACTTATGAGCAGTTCTTC	CASSRGQTYEQFF
TRBD2	TRBV5-1	many	TRBJ2-3	TGCGCCAGCAGCTTGAGGTCTCTTTCATGGGGGGGGAGAACAGATACGCAGTATTTT	CASSLRSLSWGGRTDTQYF
TRBD1	TRBV3-1	many	TRBJ2-5	TGTGCCAGCAGCCTACGGACAGGGCTTCGCCAAGAGACCCAGTACTTC	CASSLRTGLRQETQYF
TRBD1	TRBV6-5	few	TRBJ1-1	TGTGCCAGCAGCCAGGGGGGGAAAGCTTTCTTT	CASSQGGKAFF
NA	TRBV6-4	once	TRBJ2-6	TGTGCCAGCAGTAACGGGATCTCTGGGGCCAACGTCCTGACTTTC	CASSNGISGANVLTF
NA	TRBV6-1	many	TRBJ2-7	TGTGCCAGCAGTGAAGATACAGAAATCTACGAGCAGTACTTC	CASSEDTEIYEQYF
NA	TRBV12-3/TRBV12-4	few	TRBJ2-1	TGTGCCAGCAGTCGGACCCGTGCTCTTGTCTACAATGAGCAGTTCTTC	CASSRTRALVYNEQFF
NA	TRBV7-9	many	TRBJ1-5	TGTGCCAGCAGCTTAGGTTATAGCAATCAGCCCCAGCATTTT	CASSLGYSNQPQHF
NA	TRBV20-1	many	TRBJ1-5	TGCAGTGCGCCCGGACTTGGGGGGCCCCAGCATTTT	CSAPGLGGPQHF
TRBD1	TRBV5-1	NA	TRBJ2-4	TGCGCCAGCAGCTGGTCGACAGGGTTAGGAAACATTCAGTACTTC	CASSWSTGLGNIQYF
TRBD1	TRBV29-1	few	TRBJ1-4	TGCAGCGTTGAAGAACAGGGGAATGAAAAACTGTTTTTT	CSVEEQGNEKLFF
TRBD2	TRBV2	many	TRBJ2-2	TGTGCCAGCAGTTTAGCGGGGGGGCCCGCCGGGGAGCTGTTTTTT	CASSLAGGPAGELFF
TRBD1	TRBV7-2	many	TRBJ1-1	TGTGCCAGCAGCATCCCTATACAGGGGGCTGAAGCTTTCTTT	CASSIPIQGAEAFF
NA	TRBV18	few	TRBJ2-7	TGTGCCAGCTCATCCTGGACAGAGGAGACCTCCTACGAGCAGTACTTC	CASSSWTEETSYEQYF
NA	TRBV7-9	NA	TRBJ1-1	TGTGCCAGCAGCTGTTCTCAGAACACTGAAGCTTTCTTT	CASSCSQNTEAFF
TRBD2	TRBV7-2	few	TRBJ2-7	TGTGCCAGCAGCCCAAGGGCTAGCGGGGGGCGGAACGAGCAGTACTTC	CASSPRASGGRNEQYF
NA	TRBV7-9	NA	TRBJ2-5	TGTGCCAGCAGCTCGGAAGCACAGACCCAGTACTTC	CASSSEAQTQYF
NA	TRBV9	many	TRBJ2-3	TGTGCCAGCAGCGTAGCGGTAGGGGCAGATACGCAGTATTTT	CASSVAVGADTQYF
NA	TRBV24-1	NA	TRBJ1-5	TGTGCCACCAGTGATTTTCAGCCCCAGCATTTT	CATSDFQPQHF
NA	TRBV12-3/TRBV12-4	many	TRBJ2-5	TGTGCCAGCAACTTCGGGGGTGACGGGGAGACCCAGTACTTC	CASNFGGDGETQYF
NA	TRBV6-1	many	TRBJ1-1	TGTGCCACCCTAGGGGGGGAGAACACTGAAGCTTTCTTT	CATLGGENTEAFF
NA	TRBV21-1	many	TRBJ1-1	TGTGCCAGCAGTGGACAGGGGAGGGCTGAAGCTTTCTTT	CASSGQGRAEAFF
NA	TRBV12-3/TRBV12-4	many	TRBJ1-1	TGTGCCAGCAGTTTCTACCGGAGCACTGAAGCTTTCTTT	CASSFYRSTEAFF
NA	TRBV5-1	many	TRBJ1-2	TGCGCCAGCAGCTTTAAATCTATGGAGGGCTACACCTTC	CASSFKSMEGYTF
TRBD2	TRBV20-1	NA	TRBJ2-1	TGCAGTGCTAGAGATATTTTAGCGGGGGGGCCAAAGTTCTTC	CSARDILAGGPKFF
NA	TRBV12-5	NA	TRBJ1-2	TGTGCTAGTGGTTTGGCCGGGACAACCGAGGCCTATGGCTACACCTTC	CASGLAGTTEAYGYTF
NA	TRBV19	few	TRBJ1-1	TGTGCCAGTAGCAAGGGGGACACTGAAGCTTTCTTT	CASSKGDTEAFF
NA	TRBV30	few	TRBJ2-5	TGTGCCTGGAGTCCTAGCCAAGAGACCCAGTACTTC	CAWSPSQETQYF
NA	TRBV7-9	many	TRBJ1-4	TGTGCCAGCAGCCGGACATCCTATAATGAAAAACTGTTTTTT	CASSRTSYNEKLFF
NA	TRBV6-2/TRBV6-3	many	TRBJ2-1	TGTGCCAGCAGTTACGGGGTAGCCTACAATGAGCAGTTCTTC	CASSYGVAYNEQFF
NA	TRBV20-1	few	TRBJ1-5	TGCAGTGCTAGAGATCGGCGTGGGGGAGGACAGCCCCAGCATTTT	CSARDRRGGGQPQHF
NA	TRBV9	many	TRBJ2-3	TGTGCCAGCAGCGTAGCGGCTAGCGCTAAAGATACGCAGTATTTT	CASSVAASAKDTQYF
NA	TRBV12-3/TRBV12-4	few	TRBJ1-2	TGTGCCAGCGGAAGGGATGGCTACACCTTC	CASGRDGYTF
NA	TRBV4-1	many	TRBJ2-7	TGCGCCAGCAGCCGCGTGACATTACCGACCTACGAGCAGTACTTC	CASSRVTLPTYEQYF
NA	TRBV18	few	TRBJ2-1	TGTGCCAGCTCCCCAATAGAATATCTCTACAATGAGCAGTTCTTC	CASSPIEYLYNEQFF
NA	TRBV29-1	many	TRBJ2-3	TGCAGCGTTGAAGACCCCGATACGCAGTATTTT	CSVEDPDTQYF
TRBD1	TRBV3-1	many	TRBJ2-2	TGTGCCAGCAGCCCCCGGGACAGGGGGAATACCGGGGAGCTGTTTTTT	CASSPRDRGNTGELFF
TRBD2	TRBV4-2	many	TRBJ2-4	TGTGCCAGCAGCCAAGATGCAGGGCGGGGGGCCAAAAACATTCAGTACTTC	CASSQDAGRGAKNIQYF
NA	TRBV29-1	few	TRBJ2-5	TGCAGCTCGGTGGGGGATTTGAAAGAGACCCAGTACTTC	CSSVGDLKETQYF
NA	TRBV6-5	many	TRBJ1-1	TGTGCCAGCAGTTACAGGGGGGCCGCTTTCTTT	CASSYRGAAFF